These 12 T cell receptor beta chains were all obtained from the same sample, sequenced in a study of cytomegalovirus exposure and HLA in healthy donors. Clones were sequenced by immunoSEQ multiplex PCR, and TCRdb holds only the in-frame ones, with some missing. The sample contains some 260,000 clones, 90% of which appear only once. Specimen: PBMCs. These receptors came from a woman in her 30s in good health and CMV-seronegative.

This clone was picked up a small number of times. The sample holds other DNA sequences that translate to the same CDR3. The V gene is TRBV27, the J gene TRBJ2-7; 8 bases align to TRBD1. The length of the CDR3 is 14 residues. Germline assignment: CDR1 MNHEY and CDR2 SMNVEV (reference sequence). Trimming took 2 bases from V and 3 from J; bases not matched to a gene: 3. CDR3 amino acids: CASSLRTGNYEQYF. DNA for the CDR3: TGTGCCAGCAGTTTACGGACAGGGAACTACGAGCAGTACTTC.

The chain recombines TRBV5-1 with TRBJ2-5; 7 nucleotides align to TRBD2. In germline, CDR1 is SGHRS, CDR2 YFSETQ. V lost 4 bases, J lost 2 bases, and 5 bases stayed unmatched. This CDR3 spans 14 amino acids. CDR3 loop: CASSLWEGQETQYF. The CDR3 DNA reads TGCGCCAGCAGCCTTTGGGAGGGACAAGAGACCCAGTACTTC.

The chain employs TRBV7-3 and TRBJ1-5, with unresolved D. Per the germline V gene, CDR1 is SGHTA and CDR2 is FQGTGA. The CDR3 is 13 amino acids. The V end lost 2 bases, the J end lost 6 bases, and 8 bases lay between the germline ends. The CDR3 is CASSLDWGQPQHF. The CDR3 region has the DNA TGTGCCAGCAGCTTAGATTGGGGTCAGCCCCAGCATTTT.

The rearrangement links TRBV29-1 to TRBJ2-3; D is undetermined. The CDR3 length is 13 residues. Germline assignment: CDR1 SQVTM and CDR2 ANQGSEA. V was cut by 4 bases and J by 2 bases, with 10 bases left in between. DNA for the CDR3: TGCAGCGTTGGGCAGCTTGTCACAGATACGCAGTATTTT. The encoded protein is CSVGQLVTDTQYF.

CDR3 in DNA: TGTGCCAGCAGCGTTGCAGGGGGCTTTAATCAGCCCCAGCATTTT. This gives the protein CASSVAGGFNQPQHF. The chain uses TRBV9 and TRBJ1-5; TRBD1 agrees at 8 bases. Germline CDR1 SGDLS, CDR2 YYNGEE. The CDR3 sequence is 15 residues long. The ends lost 2 bases at V and 4 bases at J; junction bases unmatched: 5.

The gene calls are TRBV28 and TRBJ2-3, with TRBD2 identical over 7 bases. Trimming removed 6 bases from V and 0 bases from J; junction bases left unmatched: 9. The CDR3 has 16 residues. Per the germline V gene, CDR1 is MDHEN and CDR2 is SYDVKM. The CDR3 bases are TGTGCCAGCAGCCACAGAAAGCGGGACAGCACAGATACGCAGTATTTT. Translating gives CASSHRKRDSTDTQYF.

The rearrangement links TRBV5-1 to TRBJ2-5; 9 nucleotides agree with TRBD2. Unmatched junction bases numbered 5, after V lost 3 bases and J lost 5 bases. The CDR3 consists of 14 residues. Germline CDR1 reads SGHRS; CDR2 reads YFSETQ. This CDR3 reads CASSYLAGAETQYF. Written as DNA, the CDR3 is TGCGCCAGCAGCTATTTAGCGGGAGCTGAGACCCAGTACTTC.

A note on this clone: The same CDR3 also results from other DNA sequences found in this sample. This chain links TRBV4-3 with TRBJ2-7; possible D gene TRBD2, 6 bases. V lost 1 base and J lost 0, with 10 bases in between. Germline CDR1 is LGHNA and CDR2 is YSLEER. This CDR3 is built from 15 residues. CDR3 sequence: CASSQGRDSSYEQYF. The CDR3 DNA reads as TGCGCCAGCAGCCAAGGCCGGGACTCCTCCTACGAGCAGTACTTC.

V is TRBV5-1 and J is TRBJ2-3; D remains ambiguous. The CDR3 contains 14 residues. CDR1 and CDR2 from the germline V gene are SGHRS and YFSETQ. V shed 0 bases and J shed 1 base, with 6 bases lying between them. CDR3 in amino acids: CASSLEGRTDTQYF. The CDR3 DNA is TGCGCCAGCAGCTTGGAAGGCCGCACAGATACGCAGTATTTT.

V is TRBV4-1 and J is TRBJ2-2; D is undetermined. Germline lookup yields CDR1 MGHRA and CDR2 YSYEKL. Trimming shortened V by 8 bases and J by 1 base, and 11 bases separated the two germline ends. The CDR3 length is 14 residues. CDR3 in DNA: TGCGCCAGCGGGGTGGGTATGAACACCGGGGAGCTGTTTTTT. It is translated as CASGVGMNTGELFF.

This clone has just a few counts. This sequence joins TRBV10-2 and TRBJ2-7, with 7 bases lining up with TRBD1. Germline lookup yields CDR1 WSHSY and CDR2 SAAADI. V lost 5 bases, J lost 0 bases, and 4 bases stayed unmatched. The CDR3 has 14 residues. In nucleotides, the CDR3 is TGCGCCAGCAGTTTCGGGACAGACTCCTACGAGCAGTACTTC. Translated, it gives CASSFGTDSYEQYF.

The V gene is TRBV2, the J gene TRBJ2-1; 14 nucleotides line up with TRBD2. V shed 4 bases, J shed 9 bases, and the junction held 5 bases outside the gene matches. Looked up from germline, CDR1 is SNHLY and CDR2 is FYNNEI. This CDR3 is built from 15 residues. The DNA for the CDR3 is TGTGCCAGCAGTGGACTAGCGGGAGGGCTAGGTGAGCAGTTCTTC. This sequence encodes CASSGLAGGLGEQFF.